The clone carrying this T cell receptor beta chain showed up just a few times. Its antigen remains unknown. The diagnoses drew upon clinical symptoms, serum thyroxine and TRAb, thyroid ultrasound and orbital computed tomography. What was amplified from RNA transcripts were TCR beta CDR3 regions. First-round RT-PCR with HTBI primers amplified the TCR CDR3 region. Each CDR3 protein is one row after TCRdb ran MiXCR on the multiplex PCR reads. The sample lists about 570,000 distinct CDR3 sequences; 46% were seen once. This record comes from a study of T cells in Graves' hyperthyroidism and ophthalmopathy. Whole-study results and caveats: A model of 13 V-J pairs discriminated ophthalmopathy from stable hyperthyroidism. In the blood, most expanded thyroid clonotypes above 0.001 appeared as well.

Sequences were obtained from peripheral blood or thyroid tissue (not recorded which). This receptor was obtained from an adult woman with Graves' disease, either hyperthyroidism or ophthalmopathy (not recorded which).

The CDR3 is CSVTGRLGQGLPETQYF. In DNA form, the CDR3 reads TGCAGCGTCACTGGGAGACTCGGACAGGGTCTCCCAGAGACCCAGTACTTC. V gene TRBV29-1 combines with J gene TRBJ2-5; 8 nucleotides match TRBD1. With 6 bases clipped from V and 4 bases from J, the junction kept 19 bases outside the gene matches. The CDR3 totals 17 residues. Looked up from germline, CDR1 is SQVTM and CDR2 is ANQGSEA. The whole variable domain, filled in from reference TRBV29-1 and TRBJ2-5, reads SAVISQKPSRDICQRGTSLTIQCQVDSQVTMMFWYRQQPGQSLTLIATANQGSEATYESGFVIDKFPISRPNLTFSTLTVSNMSPEDSSIYLCSVTGRLGQGLPETQYFGPGTRLLVL.